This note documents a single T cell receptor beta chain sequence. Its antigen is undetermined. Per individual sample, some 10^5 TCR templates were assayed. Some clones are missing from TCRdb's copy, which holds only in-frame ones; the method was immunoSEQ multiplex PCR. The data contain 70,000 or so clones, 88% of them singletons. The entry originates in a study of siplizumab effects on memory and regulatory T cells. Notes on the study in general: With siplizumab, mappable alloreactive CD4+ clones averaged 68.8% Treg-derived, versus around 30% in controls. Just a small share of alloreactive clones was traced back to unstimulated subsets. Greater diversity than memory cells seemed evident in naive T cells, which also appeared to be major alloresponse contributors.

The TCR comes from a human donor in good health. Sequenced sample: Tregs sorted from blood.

CDR3 bases: TGCGCCAGCAGCGGGGGAGCTGGGGTGGACACTGAAGCTTTCTTT. It translates to CASSGGAGVDTEAFF. J is TRBJ1-1 and V is TRBV5-1, with D possibly matching TRBD1 (5 bases). With 4 bases removed from V and 3 bases from J, the gap between germline ends came to 16 bases. In germline, CDR1 is SGHRS, CDR2 YFSETQ. This CDR3 has 15 amino acids.